The 11 T cell receptor beta chains presented below share a single source sample, sequenced in a study of T cell responses to AZD1222 COVID-19 vaccine. The protocol was immunoSEQ multiplex PCR, while the TCRdb copy is restricted to in-frame clones and leaves out a portion. In the table there are fewer than 200,000 clones, about 91% of which are singletons. Sample: peripheral blood, taken on day 0 of AZD1222 vaccination. Receptors originate from an adult in good health.

The rearrangement joins TRBV3-1 (or the pseudogene TRBV3-2) to TRBJ1-1; D unresolved. This CDR3 contains 13 residues. Germline lookup yields CDR1 LGHDT and CDR2 YNNKEL (reference sequence). Trimming pared 1 base from V and 2 bases from J, leaving 5 bases between. The CDR3 bases are TGTGCCAGCAGCCAAGGGGCCAACACTGAAGCTTTCTTT. Translation: CASSQGANTEAFF.

The chain employs TRBV29-1 and TRBJ2-5; weak D call: TRBD1 (6 bases). This CDR3 comprises 15 residues. The V and J ends lost 1 base and 2 bases respectively, with 14 bases between them. Per germline, CDR1 SQVTM and CDR2 ANQGSEA. CDR3 sequence reads: CSVEGLDGTQETQYF. CDR3 DNA: TGCAGCGTTGAAGGGCTGGACGGGACACAAGAGACCCAGTACTTC.

This chain joins TRBV30 and TRBJ1-5; TRBD1 matches at 7 bases. V was pared by 2 bases and J by 4 bases, with 5 bases of the junction left unmatched. The V gene's germline CDR1 is GTSNPN and CDR2 SVGIG (reference sequence). CDR3 length: 14 amino acids. The CDR3 DNA is TGTGCCTGGAGTCGGACAGGCGTTAATCAGCCCCAGCATTTT. Amino acids: CAWSRTGVNQPQHF.

CDR3 amino acids: CASSLILRGRTGELFF. CDR3 in DNA: TGCGCCAGCAGCCTGATACTCAGGGGACGCACCGGGGAGCTGTTTTTT. V gene TRBV5-1 combines with J gene TRBJ2-2; maybe TRBD1 (6 bases). V was pared by 4 bases and J by 4 bases, with 17 bases between. This CDR3 spans 16 amino acids. Germline V CDR1 and CDR2: SGHRS, YFSETQ.

The genes are TRBV6-5 and TRBJ1-4, with D tentatively TRBD1 (6 bases). Germline V gives CDR1 MNHEY, CDR2 SVGAGI. The V end was cut by 5 bases, the J end by 4 bases, with 14 bases between. The CDR3 consists of 15 residues. CDR3 nucleotides: TGTGCCAGCAGTCCTTCGACAGGCGATAATGAAAAACTGTTTTTT. It yields the protein CASSPSTGDNEKLFF.

The chain combines TRBV6-4 with TRBJ2-2; 8 bases align to TRBD2. The CDR3 is made up of 14 amino acids. The germline V gene has CDR1 MRHNA and CDR2 SNTAGT. V lost 6 bases, J lost 4 bases, and 4 bases stayed unmatched. The CDR3, as DNA: TGTGCCAGCAGCGGACTAGCCCGCACCGGGGAGCTGTTTTTT. Translated: CASSGLARTGELFF.

This chain connects TRBV19 to TRBJ1-5; D call uncertain. Per the germline V gene, CDR1 is LNHDA and CDR2 is SQIVND (reference sequence). The CDR3 contains 12 residues. The germline V and J ends were trimmed by 3 bases and 7 bases, with 7 bases remaining between them. In nucleotides, the CDR3 is TGTGCCAGTAGTATTCAGACCCAGCCCCAGCATTTT. Its protein is CASSIQTQPQHF.

The V gene is TRBV28, the J gene TRBJ1-1; a possible D gene is TRBD1 (5 bases). V lost 7 bases and J lost 6, with 15 bases in between. This CDR3 has 13 residues. CDR1 and CDR2 (germline): MDHEN, SYDVKM. The CDR3 reads CASTGGMWAEAFF. The CDR3 DNA reads TGTGCCAGCACGGGGGGGATGTGGGCTGAAGCTTTCTTT.

The V call is TRBV27, the J call TRBJ1-6, with D unresolved. V shed 3 bases and J shed 7 bases, with 10 bases lying between them. The CDR3 length is 14 residues. The germline V gene has CDR1 MNHEY and CDR2 SMNVEV (reference sequence). CDR3 residues: CASSFSEGNSPLHF. The CDR3 DNA sequence: TGTGCCAGCAGTTTTAGTGAGGGAAATTCACCCCTCCACTTT.

The rearrangement joins TRBV11-3 to TRBJ2-3, with D perhaps TRBD2 (6 bases). This CDR3 is built from 16 residues. V was cut by 6 bases and J by 4 bases, with 20 bases left in between. CDR1 SGHNT and CDR2 YENEEA come from the germline V gene. The CDR3 coding sequence is TGTGCCAGCAGTGACAGAGGGCGGGGTGGCCCAGATACGCAGTATTTT. Translated, it gives CASSDRGRGGPDTQYF.

The rearrangement joins TRBV7-9 to TRBJ1-2, with D uncertain. Between the trimmed V and J ends, which lost 2 bases and 2 bases, there was a span of 12 bases. The length of the CDR3 is 15 residues. Germline V gene sequence: CDR1 SEHNR, CDR2 FQNEAQ (reference sequence). The CDR3 loop is CASSLSGGRNYGYTF. The DNA for the CDR3 is TGTGCCAGCAGCTTATCGGGAGGGAGAAACTATGGCTACACCTTC.